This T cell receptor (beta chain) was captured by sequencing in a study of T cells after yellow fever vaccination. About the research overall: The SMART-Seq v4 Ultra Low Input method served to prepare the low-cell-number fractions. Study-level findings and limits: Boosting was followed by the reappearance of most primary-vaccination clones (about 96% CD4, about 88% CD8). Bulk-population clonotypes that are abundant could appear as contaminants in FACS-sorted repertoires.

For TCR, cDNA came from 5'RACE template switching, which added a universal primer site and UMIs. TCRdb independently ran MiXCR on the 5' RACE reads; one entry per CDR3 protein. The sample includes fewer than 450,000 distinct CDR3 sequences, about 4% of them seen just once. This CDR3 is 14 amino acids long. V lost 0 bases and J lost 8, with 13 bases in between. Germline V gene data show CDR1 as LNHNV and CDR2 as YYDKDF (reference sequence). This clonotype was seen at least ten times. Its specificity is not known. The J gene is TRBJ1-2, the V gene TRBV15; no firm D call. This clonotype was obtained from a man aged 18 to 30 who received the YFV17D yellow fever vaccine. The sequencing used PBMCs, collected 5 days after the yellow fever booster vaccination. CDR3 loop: CATSRDASVWGYTF. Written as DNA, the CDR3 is TGTGCCACCAGCAGAGATGCCAGCGTATGGGGCTACACCTTC. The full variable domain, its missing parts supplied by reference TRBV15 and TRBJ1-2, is DAMVIQNPRYQVTQFGKPVTLSCSQTLNHNVMYWYQQKSSQAPKLLFHYYDKDFNNEADTPDNFQSRRPNTSFCFLDIRSPGLGDTAMYLCATSRDASVWGYTFGSGTRLTVV.